What follows are 5 T cell receptor beta chains derived from one specimen sequenced in a study of response to subunit inactivated influenza vaccine. TCRdb re-called the RT-PCR reads with MiXCR, one entry per CDR3 protein. The sample includes under 500,000 distinct CDR3 sequences, 9.5% to 13% seen only once; the top ten take 12%. The sample consisted of PBMCs from blood, taken around seven weeks after vaccination. Every receptor here comes from a man aged 45-65 years who received an inactivated influenza vaccine.

This clonotype was counted between two and nine times. The chain recombines TRBV18 with TRBJ1-3; D gene unclear. Trimming removed 8 bases from V and 2 bases from J, with 16 bases in between. This CDR3 has 15 residues. Per the germline V gene, CDR1 is KGHSH and CDR2 is LQKENI. CDR3 sequence: CASTNTAAAGNTIYF. Here the CDR3 DNA reads TGTGCCAGCACAAACACGGCAGCTGCTGGAAACACCATATATTTT.

This clonotype was counted between two and nine times. The rearrangement uses TRBV6-1 and TRBJ2-7; 8 nucleotides agree with TRBD2. Trimming cost V 5 bases and J 2 bases; bases outside gene matches: 5. CDR3 length: 14 amino acids. The germline CDR1 and CDR2 sequences are MNHNS and SASEGT. CDR3 nucleotide sequence: TGTGCCAGCAGTCATACTAGCGGCGCCTACGAGCAGTACTTC. Translating gives CASSHTSGAYEQYF.

Ten or more counts support this clonotype. CDR3 protein: CASSSLVPFISAGGNNEQFF. CDR3 sequence (DNA): TGTGCCAGCAGTTCTCTCGTTCCGTTTATTTCAGCGGGGGGAAACAATGAGCAGTTCTTC. The genes are TRBV12-3 or TRBV12-4 and TRBJ2-1; 9 positions agree with TRBD2. Unmatched junction bases numbered 21, after V lost 4 bases and J lost 5 bases. The CDR3 length is 20 residues.

This clonotype appeared a few times. The chain combines TRBV7-6 with TRBJ2-6; weak D call: TRBD1 (5 bases). The CDR3 totals 17 residues. V was shortened by 6 bases and J by 1 base, with 16 bases between the two germline ends. CDR1 and CDR2 from the germline V gene are SGHVS and FNYEAQ. Here the CDR3 reads CASSRGHLRSGANVLTF. CDR3 DNA sequence: TGTGCCAGCAGTCGTGGACACCTTCGTTCTGGGGCCAACGTCCTGACTTTC. Complete variable domain (other parts from reference TRBV7-6 and TRBJ2-6): GAGVSQSPRYKVTKRGQDVALRCDPISGHVSLYWYRQALGQGPEFLTYFNYEAQQDKSGLPNDRFSAERPEGSISTLTIQRTEQRDSAMYRCASSRGHLRSGANVLTFGAGSRLTVL.

This clonotype was picked up many times. The chain links TRBV12-3 or TRBV12-4 to TRBJ1-2; 7 positions match TRBD1. This CDR3 has 14 amino acids. V trimming: 2 bases; J trimming: 8 bases; junction bases outside the gene matches: 8. CDR3 sequence (DNA): TGTGCCAGCAGTTTACGACAGGGACTTAGCGGCTACACCTTC. Amino acid sequence: CASSLRQGLSGYTF.